The following is a T cell receptor (beta chain) sequence with its context. These data come from a study of blood T cell repertoires in COVID-19. Overall study: The analysed material was cDNA or gDNA that came from T cells, B-cell-depleted T cells, or PBMCs.

CDR1 is SNHLY, CDR2 FYNNEI, per germline. The CDR3 runs to 20 residues. Trimming left V 3 bases short and J 0 bases short, with 24 bases between. In the original analysis: Estimated nucleated cell counts came from reference gene primer amplification. The method was immunoSEQ multiplex PCR; TCRdb's version includes in-frame clones alone and lacks a portion of them. For V, J and clone size, that table is used; D and trimming come from the DNA. The profile covers 25,000 to 35,000 clones, with more than 80% appearing a single time and about 17% taken by the ten largest. The chain combines TRBV2 with TRBJ1-5; tentatively, D is TRBD1 (6 bases). The material sequenced was peripheral blood. The receptor was isolated from a man at least 80 years old with acute or convalescent COVID-19. The CDR3 reads CASSERRNYRVPTSNQPQHF. As DNA, the CDR3 is TGTGCCAGCAGTGAGAGAAGAAATTACAGGGTCCCTACTAGCAATCAGCCCCAGCATTTT.